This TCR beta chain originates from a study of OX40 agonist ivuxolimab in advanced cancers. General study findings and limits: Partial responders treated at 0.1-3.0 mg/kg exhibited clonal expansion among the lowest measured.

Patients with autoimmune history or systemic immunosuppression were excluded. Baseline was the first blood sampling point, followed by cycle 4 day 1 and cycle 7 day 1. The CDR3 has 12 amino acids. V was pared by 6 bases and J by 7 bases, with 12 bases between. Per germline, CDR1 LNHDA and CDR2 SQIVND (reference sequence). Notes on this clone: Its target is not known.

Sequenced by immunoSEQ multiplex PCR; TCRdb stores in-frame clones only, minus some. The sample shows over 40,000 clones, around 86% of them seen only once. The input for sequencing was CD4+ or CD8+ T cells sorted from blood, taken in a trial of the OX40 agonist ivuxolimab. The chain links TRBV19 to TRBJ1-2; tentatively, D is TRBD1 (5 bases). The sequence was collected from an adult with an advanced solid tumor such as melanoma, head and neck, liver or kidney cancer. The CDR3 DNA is TGTGCCAGTAGATCGGGGCAGCCTGGCTACACCTTC. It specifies CASRSGQPGYTF.